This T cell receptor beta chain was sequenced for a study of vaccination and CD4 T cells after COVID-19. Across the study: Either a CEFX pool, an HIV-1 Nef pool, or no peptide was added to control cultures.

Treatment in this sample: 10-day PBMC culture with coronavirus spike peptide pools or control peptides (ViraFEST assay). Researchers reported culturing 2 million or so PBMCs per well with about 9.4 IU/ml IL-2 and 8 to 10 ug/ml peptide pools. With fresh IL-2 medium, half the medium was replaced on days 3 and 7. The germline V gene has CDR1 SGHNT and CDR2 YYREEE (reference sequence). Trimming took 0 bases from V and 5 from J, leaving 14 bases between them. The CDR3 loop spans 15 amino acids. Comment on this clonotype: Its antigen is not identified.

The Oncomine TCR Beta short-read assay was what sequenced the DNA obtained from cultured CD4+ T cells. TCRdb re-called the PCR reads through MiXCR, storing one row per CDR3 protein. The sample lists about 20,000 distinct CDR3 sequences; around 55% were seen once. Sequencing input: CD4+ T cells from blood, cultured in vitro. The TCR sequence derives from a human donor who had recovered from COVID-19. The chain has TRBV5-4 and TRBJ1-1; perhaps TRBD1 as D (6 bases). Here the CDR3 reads CASSLAQGKGTEAFF. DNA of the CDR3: TGTGCCAGCAGCTTGGCCCAGGGGAAGGGGACTGAAGCTTTCTTT.